This T cell receptor (beta chain) was recovered during a study of CD8 T cells in Susac syndrome. Random hexamers primed reverse transcription of roughly 0.45 to 1 ug RNA. In TCRdb, the immunoSEQ multiplex PCR reads were re-called with MiXCR into one record per CDR3 protein. Here the sample spans some 180,000 distinct CDR3 sequences, roughly 94% being singletons. CDR1 is SGHKS and CDR2 is YYEKEE in the germline V gene (reference sequence). Trimming removed 0 bases from V and 5 bases from J, with 11 bases in between. The CDR3 totals 14 residues. The V gene is TRBV5-5, the J gene TRBJ2-5; D tentatively fits TRBD1 or TRBD2 (7 bases each). This TCR was sampled from a human donor with Susac syndrome. Sequenced material: CD4+ T cells from PBMCs. The CDR3 sequence: CASSLAGGVETQYF. Written as DNA, the CDR3 is TGTGCCAGCAGCTTGGCAGGGGGGGTTGAGACCCAGTACTTC.